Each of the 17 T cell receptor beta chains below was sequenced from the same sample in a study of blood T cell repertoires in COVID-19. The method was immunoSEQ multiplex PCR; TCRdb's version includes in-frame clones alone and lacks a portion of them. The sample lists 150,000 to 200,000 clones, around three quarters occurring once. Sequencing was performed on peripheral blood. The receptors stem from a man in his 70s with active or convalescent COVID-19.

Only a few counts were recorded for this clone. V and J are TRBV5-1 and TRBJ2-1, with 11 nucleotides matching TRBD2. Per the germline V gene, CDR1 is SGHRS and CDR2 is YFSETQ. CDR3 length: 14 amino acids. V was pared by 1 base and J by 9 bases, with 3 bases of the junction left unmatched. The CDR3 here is CASSLTSGSIEQFF. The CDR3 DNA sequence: TGCGCCAGCAGCTTGACTAGCGGGAGTATTGAGCAGTTCTTC. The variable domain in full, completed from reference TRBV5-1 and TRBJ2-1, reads KAGVTQTPRYLIKTRGQQVTLSCSPISGHRSVSWYQQTPGQGLQFLFEYFSETQRNKGNFPGRFSGRQFSNSRSEMNVSTLELGDSALYLCASSLTSGSIEQFFGPGTRLTVL.

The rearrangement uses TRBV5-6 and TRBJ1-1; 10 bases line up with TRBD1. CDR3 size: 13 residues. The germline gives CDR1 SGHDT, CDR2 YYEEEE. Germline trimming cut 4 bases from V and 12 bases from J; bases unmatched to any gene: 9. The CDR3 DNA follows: TGTGCCAGCAGCACCCGGGACAGGGGTTCGACTTTCTTT. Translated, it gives CASSTRDRGSTFF.

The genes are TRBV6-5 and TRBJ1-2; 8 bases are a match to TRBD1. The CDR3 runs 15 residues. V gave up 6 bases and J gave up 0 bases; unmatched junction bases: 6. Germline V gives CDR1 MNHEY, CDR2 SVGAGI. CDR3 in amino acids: CASSRLGQANYGYTF. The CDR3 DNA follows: TGTGCCAGCAGCCGTTTGGGACAGGCTAACTATGGCTACACCTTC.

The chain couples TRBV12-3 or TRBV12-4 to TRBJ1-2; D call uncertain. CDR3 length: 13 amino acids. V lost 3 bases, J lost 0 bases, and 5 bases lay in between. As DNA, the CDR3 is TGTGCCAGCAGTTTGACACCTAACTATGGCTACACCTTC. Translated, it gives CASSLTPNYGYTF.

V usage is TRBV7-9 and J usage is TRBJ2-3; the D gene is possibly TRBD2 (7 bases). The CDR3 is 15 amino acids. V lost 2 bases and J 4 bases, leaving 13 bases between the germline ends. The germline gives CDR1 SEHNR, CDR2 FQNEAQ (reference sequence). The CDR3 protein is CASSLRGALPDTQYF. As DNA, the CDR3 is TGTGCCAGCAGCTTACGGGGGGCCCTGCCAGATACGCAGTATTTT.

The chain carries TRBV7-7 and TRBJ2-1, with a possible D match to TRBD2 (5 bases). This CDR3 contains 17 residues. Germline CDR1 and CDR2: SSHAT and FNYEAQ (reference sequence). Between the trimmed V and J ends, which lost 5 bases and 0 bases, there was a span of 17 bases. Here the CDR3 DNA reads TGTGCCAGCAGCGCCAGCGAGGGATTTTCCTCCTACAATGAGCAGTTCTTC. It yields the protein CASSASEGFSSYNEQFF.

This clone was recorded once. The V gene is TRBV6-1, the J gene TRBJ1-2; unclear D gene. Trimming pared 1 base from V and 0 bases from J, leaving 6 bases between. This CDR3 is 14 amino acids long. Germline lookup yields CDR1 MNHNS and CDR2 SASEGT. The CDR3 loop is CASSEGPANYGYTF. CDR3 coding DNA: TGTGCCAGCAGTGAAGGTCCAGCTAACTATGGCTACACCTTC.

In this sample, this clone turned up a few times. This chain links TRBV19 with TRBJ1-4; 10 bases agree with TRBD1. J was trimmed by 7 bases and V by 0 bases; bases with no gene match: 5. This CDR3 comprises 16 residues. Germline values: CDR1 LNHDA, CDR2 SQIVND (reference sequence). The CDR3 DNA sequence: TGTGCCAGTAGTATAGACGGGGACAGGGGCCGTGAAAAACTGTTTTTT. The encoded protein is CASSIDGDRGREKLFF. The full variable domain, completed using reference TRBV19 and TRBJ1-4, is DGGITQSPKYLFRKEGQNVTLSCEQNLNHDAMYWYRQDPGQGLRLIYYSQIVNDFQKGDIAEGYSVSREKKESFPLTVTSAQKNPTAFYLCASSIDGDRGREKLFFGSGTQLSVL.

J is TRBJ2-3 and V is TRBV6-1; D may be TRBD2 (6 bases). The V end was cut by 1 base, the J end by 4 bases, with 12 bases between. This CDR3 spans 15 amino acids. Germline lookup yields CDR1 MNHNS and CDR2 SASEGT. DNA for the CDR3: TGTGCCAGCAGTGAAGAGGACGGGACTTCAGATACGCAGTATTTT. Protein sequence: CASSEEDGTSDTQYF.

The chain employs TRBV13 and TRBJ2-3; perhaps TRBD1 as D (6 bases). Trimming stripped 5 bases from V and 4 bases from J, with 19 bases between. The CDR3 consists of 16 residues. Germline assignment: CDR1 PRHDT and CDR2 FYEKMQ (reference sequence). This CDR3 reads CASSPHFVGAADTQYF. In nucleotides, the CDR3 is TGTGCCAGCAGCCCTCATTTTGTGGGGGCGGCAGATACGCAGTATTTT. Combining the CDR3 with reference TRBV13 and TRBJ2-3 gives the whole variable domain AAGVIQSPRHLIKEKRETATLKCYPIPRHDTVYWYQQGPGQDPQFLISFYEKMQSDKGSIPDRFSAQQFSDYHSELNMSSLELGDSALYFCASSPHFVGAADTQYFGPGTRLTVL.

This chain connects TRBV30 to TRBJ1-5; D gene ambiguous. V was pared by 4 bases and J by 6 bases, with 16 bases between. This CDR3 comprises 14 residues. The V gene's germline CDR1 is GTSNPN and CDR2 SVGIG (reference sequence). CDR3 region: CAWKKDNSGQPQHF. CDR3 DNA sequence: TGTGCCTGGAAGAAAGACAACAGTGGTCAGCCCCAGCATTTT. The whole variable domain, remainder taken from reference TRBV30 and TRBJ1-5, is SQTIHQWPATLVQPVGSPLSLECTVEGTSNPNLYWYRQAAGRGLQLLFYSVGIGQISSEVPQNLSASRPQDRQFILSSKKLLLSDSGFYLCAWKKDNSGQPQHFGDGTRLSIL.

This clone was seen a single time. Here the CDR3 DNA reads TGTGCCAGCAGTTCCGGGGTCGGCTATGGCTACACCTTC. This translates into CASSSGVGYGYTF. The chain is built from TRBV12-3 or TRBV12-4 and TRBJ1-2; unclear D gene. Trimming removed 4 bases from V and 4 bases from J, with 10 bases in between. The CDR3 runs to 13 residues.

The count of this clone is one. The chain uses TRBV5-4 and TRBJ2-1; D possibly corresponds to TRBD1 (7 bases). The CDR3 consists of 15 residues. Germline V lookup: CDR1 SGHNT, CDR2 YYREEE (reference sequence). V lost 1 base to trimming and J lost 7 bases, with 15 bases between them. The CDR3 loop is CASSLRQGGMNEQFF. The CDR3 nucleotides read TGTGCCAGCAGCTTGAGACAGGGAGGTATGAATGAGCAGTTCTTC.

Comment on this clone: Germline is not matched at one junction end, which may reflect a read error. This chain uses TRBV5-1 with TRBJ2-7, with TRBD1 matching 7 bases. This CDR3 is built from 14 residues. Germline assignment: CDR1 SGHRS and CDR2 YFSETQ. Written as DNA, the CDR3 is TGCGCCAGCAGCCAGGGACAGTTCTCCGACGAGCAGTACTTC. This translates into CASSQGQFSDEQYF.

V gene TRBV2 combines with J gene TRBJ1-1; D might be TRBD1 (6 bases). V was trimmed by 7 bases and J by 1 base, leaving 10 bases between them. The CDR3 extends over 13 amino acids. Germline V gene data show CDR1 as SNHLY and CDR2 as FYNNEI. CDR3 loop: CASMRGPNTEAFF. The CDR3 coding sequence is TGTGCCAGCATGCGGGGGCCGAACACTGAAGCTTTCTTT. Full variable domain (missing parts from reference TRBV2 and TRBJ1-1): EPEVTQTPSHQVTQMGQEVILRCVPISNHLYFYWYRQILGQKVEFLVSFYNNEISEKSEIFDDQFSVERPDGSNFTLKIRSTKLEDSAMYFCASMRGPNTEAFFGQGTRLTVV.

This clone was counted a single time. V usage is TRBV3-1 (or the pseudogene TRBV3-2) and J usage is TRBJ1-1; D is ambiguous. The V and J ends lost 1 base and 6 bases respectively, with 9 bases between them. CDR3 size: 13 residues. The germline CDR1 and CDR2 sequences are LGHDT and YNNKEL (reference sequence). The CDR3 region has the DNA TGTGCCAGCAGCCAAGCGTCGAGGGCTGAAGCTTTCTTT. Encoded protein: CASSQASRAEAFF.

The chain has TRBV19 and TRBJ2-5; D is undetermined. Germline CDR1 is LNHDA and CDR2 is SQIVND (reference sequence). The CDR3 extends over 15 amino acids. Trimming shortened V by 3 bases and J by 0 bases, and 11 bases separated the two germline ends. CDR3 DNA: TGTGCCAGTAGTATCGAAACAGATTACCAAGAGACCCAGTACTTC. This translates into CASSIETDYQETQYF.